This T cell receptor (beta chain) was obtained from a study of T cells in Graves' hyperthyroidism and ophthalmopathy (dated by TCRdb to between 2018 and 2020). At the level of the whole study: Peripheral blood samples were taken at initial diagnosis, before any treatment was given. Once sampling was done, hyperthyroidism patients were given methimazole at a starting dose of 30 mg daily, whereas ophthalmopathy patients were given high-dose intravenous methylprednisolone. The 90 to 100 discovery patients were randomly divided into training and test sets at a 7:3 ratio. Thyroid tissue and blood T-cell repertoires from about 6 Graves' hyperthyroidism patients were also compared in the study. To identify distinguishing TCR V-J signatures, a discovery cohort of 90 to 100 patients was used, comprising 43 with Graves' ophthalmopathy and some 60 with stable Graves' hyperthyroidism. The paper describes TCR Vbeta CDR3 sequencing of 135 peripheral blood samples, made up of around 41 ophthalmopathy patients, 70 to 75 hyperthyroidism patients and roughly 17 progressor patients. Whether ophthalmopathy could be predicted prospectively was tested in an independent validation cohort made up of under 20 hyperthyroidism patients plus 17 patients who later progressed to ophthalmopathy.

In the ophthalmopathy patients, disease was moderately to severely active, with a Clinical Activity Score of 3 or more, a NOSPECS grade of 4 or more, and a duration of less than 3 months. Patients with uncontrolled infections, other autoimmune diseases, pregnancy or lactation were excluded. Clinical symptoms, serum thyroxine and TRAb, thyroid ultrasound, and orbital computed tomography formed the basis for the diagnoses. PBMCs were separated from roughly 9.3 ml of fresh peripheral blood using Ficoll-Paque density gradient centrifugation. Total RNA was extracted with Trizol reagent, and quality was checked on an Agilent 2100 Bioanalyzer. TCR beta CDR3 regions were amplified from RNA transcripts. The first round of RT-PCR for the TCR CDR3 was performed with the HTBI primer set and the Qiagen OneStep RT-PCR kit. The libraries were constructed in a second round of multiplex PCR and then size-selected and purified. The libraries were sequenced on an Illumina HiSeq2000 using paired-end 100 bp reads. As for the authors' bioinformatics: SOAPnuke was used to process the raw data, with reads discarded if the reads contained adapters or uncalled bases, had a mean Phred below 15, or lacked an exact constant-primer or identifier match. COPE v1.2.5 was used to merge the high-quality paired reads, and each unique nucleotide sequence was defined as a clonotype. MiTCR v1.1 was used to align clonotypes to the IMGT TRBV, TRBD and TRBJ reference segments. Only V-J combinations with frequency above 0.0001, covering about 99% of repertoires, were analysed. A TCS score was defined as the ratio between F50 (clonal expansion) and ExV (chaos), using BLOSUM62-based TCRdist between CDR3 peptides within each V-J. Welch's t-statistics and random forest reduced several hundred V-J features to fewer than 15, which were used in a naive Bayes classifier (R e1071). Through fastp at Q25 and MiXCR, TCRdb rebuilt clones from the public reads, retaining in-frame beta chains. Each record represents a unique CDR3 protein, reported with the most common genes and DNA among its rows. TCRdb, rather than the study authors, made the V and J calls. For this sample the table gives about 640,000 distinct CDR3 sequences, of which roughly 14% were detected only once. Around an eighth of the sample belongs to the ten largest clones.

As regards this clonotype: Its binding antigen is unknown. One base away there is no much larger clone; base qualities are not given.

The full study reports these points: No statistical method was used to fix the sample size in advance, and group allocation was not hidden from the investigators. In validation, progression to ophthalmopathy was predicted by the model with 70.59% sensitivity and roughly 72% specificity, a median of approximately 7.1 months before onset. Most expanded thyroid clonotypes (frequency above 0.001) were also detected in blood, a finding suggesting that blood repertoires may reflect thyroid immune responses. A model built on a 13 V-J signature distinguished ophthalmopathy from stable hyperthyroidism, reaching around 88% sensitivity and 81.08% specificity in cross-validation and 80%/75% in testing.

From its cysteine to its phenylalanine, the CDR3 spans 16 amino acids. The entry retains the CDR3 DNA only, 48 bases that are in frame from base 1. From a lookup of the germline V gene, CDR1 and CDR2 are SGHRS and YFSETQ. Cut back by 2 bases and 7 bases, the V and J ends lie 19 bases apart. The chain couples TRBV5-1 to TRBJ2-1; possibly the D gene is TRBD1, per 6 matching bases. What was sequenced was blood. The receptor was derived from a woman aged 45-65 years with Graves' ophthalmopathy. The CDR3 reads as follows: CASSFQDSRHGNEQFF. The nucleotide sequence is TGCGCCAGCAGCTTCCAGGACAGCCGTCATGGGAATGAGCAGTTCTTC.